Listed here are 27 T cell receptor beta chains from one sample, sequenced in a study of tumor-infiltrating lymphocytes in primary liver carcinoma. Germline DNA was also extracted, while the blood RNA originated from unsorted whole blood. With a constant-region primer, TCR beta cDNA was made from around 520 ng of total RNA. Researchers made the TCR beta libraries by running three nested multiplex PCR rounds with slightly modified ARM-PCR. PCR rounds one and two used TRBV1-TRBV30 forward primers with a C-beta reverse primer for 10 cycles each. TCRdb used MiXCR to reprocess the multiplex PCR reads, holding one entry per CDR3 protein. The sample records some 320,000 distinct CDR3 sequences, 60% to 80% being singletons. Material: peripheral blood. The receptors were gathered from a man in his forties with primary liver carcinoma and hepatitis B virus infection.

This chain links TRBV5-4 with TRBJ2-5, with D unresolved. CDR3 size: 13 residues. Germline loops: CDR1 SGHNT, CDR2 YYREEE (reference sequence). Trimming stripped 8 bases from V and 5 bases from J, with 16 bases between. The CDR3 here is CARSLDPGETQYF. CDR3 DNA: TGTGCCAGGAGCCTGGATCCCGGGGAGACCCAGTACTTC.

The chain carries TRBV11-1 and TRBJ2-3, with D unresolved. Between the trimmed V and J ends, which lost 7 bases and 8 bases, there was a span of 25 bases. Looked up from germline, CDR1 is SGHAT and CDR2 is FQDESV (reference sequence). The CDR3 has 16 amino acids. CDR3 DNA: TGTGCCAGCATCACGATGCTGACGGATATGTGCGGTACGCAGTATTTT. This encodes CASITMLTDMCGTQYF.

The chain uses TRBV30 and TRBJ1-1, with a weak D call TRBD1 (6 bases). The CDR3 covers 15 residues. Germline loops: CDR1 GTSNPN, CDR2 SVGIG (reference sequence). Trimming shortened V by 5 bases and J by 2 bases, and 18 bases separated the two germline ends. The CDR3 loop reads CAWGSGRGYNTEAFF. CDR3 coding DNA: TGTGCCTGGGGGAGCGGCAGGGGATATAACACTGAAGCTTTCTTT.

The chain combines TRBV11-1 with TRBJ1-6, with D uncertain. CDR1 and CDR2 (germline): SGHAT, FQDESV (reference sequence). CDR3 size: 13 residues. V shed 9 bases and J shed 12 bases, with 18 bases lying between them. The CDR3 is CASSLTLVLPLHF. For the CDR3, the DNA is TGTGCCAGTAGCCTGACACTGGTTTTACCCCTCCACTTT. Complete variable domain (other parts from reference TRBV11-1 and TRBJ1-6): EAEVAQSPRYKITEKSQAVAFWCDPISGHATLYWYRQILGQGPELLVQFQDESVVDDSQLPKDRFSAERLKGVDSTLKIQPAELGDSAMYLCASSLTLVLPLHFGNGTRLTVT.

Notes on this clonotype: A clone one base away is much larger, so this may be a read error. V and J are TRBV6-1 and TRBJ2-7, with D perhaps matching TRBD1 or TRBD2 (5 bases each). Looked up from germline, CDR1 is MNHNS and CDR2 is SASEGT. There are 17 residues in the CDR3. The germline V and J ends were trimmed by 6 bases and 4 bases, with 25 bases remaining between them. CDR3 sequence (DNA): TGTGCCAGCAGCGCGGTCGTTACGGGGCGGGTGAAGTACGAGCAGTACTTC. It is translated as CASSAVVTGRVKYEQYF.

Comment on this clonotype: A read error is possible here, since a much larger clone lies one base away. This chain links TRBV5-1 with TRBJ1-1; possibly TRBD1 for D (5 bases). The CDR3 is 12 amino acids. The germline gives CDR1 SGHRS, CDR2 YFSETQ. The CDR3 is CANSGQDTEAFF. DNA of the CDR3: TGCGCCAACAGCGGACAAGACACTGAAGCTTTCTTT.

This clonotype was counted a few times. The rearrangement joins TRBV6-1 to TRBJ1-5, with D perhaps matching TRBD1 (6 bases). The CDR3 spans 16 residues. The germline V gene has CDR1 MNHNS and CDR2 SASEGT. With 1 base removed from V and 3 bases from J, the gap between germline ends came to 13 bases. CDR3 residues: CASSEGAGTNNQPQHF. CDR3 coding DNA: TGTGCCAGCAGTGAAGGGGCCGGGACAAACAATCAGCCCCAGCATTTT.

This clonotype has ten or more counts. The chain couples TRBV11-2 to TRBJ2-7; a weak D match, TRBD2 (6 bases). Germline-derived CDR1 and CDR2 are SGHAT and FQNNGV. The CDR3 has 13 residues. Deletions cut 0 bases from V and 7 bases from J, with 10 bases between. The DNA for the CDR3 is TGTGCCAGCAGCTTAGATCGGGGGTTGGAGCAGTACTTC. This sequence encodes CASSLDRGLEQYF.

A word on this clonotype: Since the CDR3 does not end with the conserved phenylalanine or tryptophan, this likely comes from a read error. The limits of the CDR3 on the DNA are not certain, so only TCRdb's listed CDR3 is given. The chain joins TRBV29-1 to TRBJ2-5; the listed D gene, TRBD1, was not tested against the DNA. In germline, CDR1 is SQVTM, CDR2 ANQGSEA. Counting both end residues, the CDR3 totals 11 amino acids. CDR3 in amino acids: CSATPGKTQYL.

CDR3 loop: CAWKGKLFF. As DNA, the CDR3 is TGTGCCTGGAAGGGGAAGCTGTTTTTT. The chain joins TRBV30 to TRBJ2-2, with D possibly being TRBD1 (5 bases). The germline V gene has CDR1 GTSNPN and CDR2 SVGIG (reference sequence). The CDR3 covers 9 residues. V lost 4 bases, J lost 12 bases, and 6 bases lay in between.

On this clonotype itself: This may be a read error, as it is one base from a much larger clone. The chain uses TRBV12-3 or TRBV12-4 and TRBJ2-7, with TRBD2 matching 8 bases. The CDR3 is made up of 15 amino acids. Trimming removed 3 bases from V and 6 bases from J; junction bases left unmatched: 10. The CDR3 loop is CASSFERGTHLEQYF. The CDR3 DNA reads TGTGCCAGCAGTTTCGAGCGGGGGACGCATCTCGAGCAGTACTTC.

About this clonotype itself: The junction does not match germline at one end; this may be a read error. V and J are TRBV28 and TRBJ2-1; 7 positions match TRBD1. Germline CDR1 MDHEN, CDR2 SYDVKM. The CDR3 is 12 residues long. CDR3 in amino acids: CASSMTGPFPLF. CDR3 DNA: TGTGCCAGCAGTATGACAGGGCCCTTCCCCCTCTTC. Drawing the rest from reference TRBV28 and TRBJ2-1, the complete variable domain is DVKVTQSSRYLVKRTGEKVFLECVQDMDHENMFWYRQDPGLGLRLIYFSYDVKMKEKGDIPEGYSVSREKKERFSLILESASTNQTSMYLCASSMTGPFPLFGPGTRLTVL.

Turning to this clonotype: Since a much larger clone is just one base distant, this may be a read error. The rearrangement uses TRBV29-1 and TRBJ1-2; D gene ambiguous. This CDR3 contains 9 residues. V dropped 5 bases and J dropped 6 bases, with 4 bases sitting between them. Germline-derived CDR1 and CDR2 are SQVTM and ANQGSEA. The CDR3 protein is CSVKNGYTF. CDR3 nucleotide sequence: TGCAGCGTTAAGAATGGCTACACCTTC.

This clonotype turned up a few times. This chain joins TRBV2 and TRBJ2-5, with D tentatively TRBD2 (6 bases). The CDR3 is 14 amino acids. The V gene's germline CDR1 is SNHLY and CDR2 FYNNEI. CDR3 region: CASRGIAAQETQYF. The CDR3 coding sequence is TGTGCGAGCCGAGGTATAGCGGCTCAAGAGACCCAGTACTTC.

This clonotype was seen more than once but under ten times. The chain carries TRBV4-2 and TRBJ1-1; D is unclear. The germline gives CDR1 LGHNA, CDR2 YNFKEQ. The CDR3 loop spans 15 amino acids. Trimming took off 0 bases at V and 0 bases at J, with 8 bases between the two ends. The CDR3 region is CASSQESPMNTEAFF. The CDR3 DNA reads TGTGCCAGCAGCCAAGAGTCCCCCATGAACACTGAAGCTTTCTTT.

As for this clonotype: A read error may produce the germline difference seen at one junction end. This chain connects TRBV10-3 to TRBJ1-5; a weak D match, TRBD1 (5 bases). Germline loops: CDR1 ENHRY, CDR2 SYGVKD. The CDR3 is made up of 18 amino acids. Here the CDR3 reads CAISESILAGQGQSAPAF. The CDR3 DNA reads TGTGCCATCAGTGAGTCTATCCTTGCAGGACAAGGGCAATCAGCCCCAGCATTT.

The table lists this clonotype with a few counts. Mismatch with germline at one junction end may stem from a read error. The V call is TRBV11-2, the J call TRBJ2-3, with D tentatively TRBD1 or TRBD2 (5 bases each). Germline-derived CDR1 and CDR2 are SGHAT and FQNNGV. The CDR3 covers 14 residues. CDR3 in amino acids: CASNLDWGSNTQYF. The DNA for the CDR3 is TGCGCCAGCAACTTAGATTGGGGGTCGAATACGCAGTATTTT.

The gene calls are TRBV28 and TRBJ2-7, with D perhaps assigned TRBD1 or TRBD2 (6 bases each). V lost 6 bases, J lost 2 bases, and 11 bases lay in between. Per the germline V gene, CDR1 is MDHEN and CDR2 is SYDVKM. The CDR3 runs to 13 residues. CDR3 sequence (DNA): TGTGCCAGCAGGTTCCGGGGGCCCTACGAGCAGTACTTC. Its translation: CASRFRGPYEQYF.

To note about this clonotype: This may arise from a read error, as a much more abundant clone is one base away. The chain couples TRBV4-1 to TRBJ2-6; D unclear. The CDR3 length is 18 residues. Germline V CDR1 and CDR2: MGHRA, YSYEKL. The CDR3 nucleotides read TGCGTCAGCAGCCAAGCCCTCCGACCCCTCTCTGGGGCCAACGTCCTGACTTTC. It encodes CVSSQALRPLSGANVLTF.

This clonotype was seen more than once but under ten times. A read error may account for a junction end that differs from germline. This chain uses TRBV6-2 or TRBV6-3 with TRBJ1-1; D gene unclear. The germline V gene encodes CDR1 MNHEY and CDR2 SVGEGT. CDR3 size: 12 residues. The CDR3 reads CASSLFSEGFIF. In nucleotides, the CDR3 is TGTGCCAGCAGTTTGTTTAGTGAGGGATTTATCTTT.

With respect to this clonotype: At one end, the junction sequence differs from germline, possibly due to a read error. The V and J genes are TRBV4-3 and TRBJ1-6; possibly TRBD1 for D (6 bases). This CDR3 spans 14 amino acids. CDR1 is LGHNA and CDR2 is YSLEER in the germline V gene. CDR3 sequence reads: CAGSQGGFDSPLHF. The CDR3 DNA follows: TGCGCCGGCAGCCAAGGGGGATTTGATTCACCCCTCCACTTT.

This clonotype turned up a few times. The conserved phenylalanine or tryptophan is not found at the CDR3 terminus, so this likely reflects a read error. This chain links TRBV6-1 with TRBJ1-2; D call uncertain. Germline values: CDR1 MNHNS, CDR2 SASEGT. The CDR3 length is 13 residues. Deletions cut 1 base from V and 4 bases from J, with 7 bases between. The DNA of the CDR3 is TGTGCCAGCAGTGAAGTGACGGTCTATGGCTACACCATC. It codes for CASSEVTVYGYTI.

As regards this clonotype: This could be a read error, since a much larger clone is one nucleotide away. The final CDR3 position lacks the conserved phenylalanine or tryptophan, pointing to a likely read error. The V call is TRBV6-5, the J call TRBJ2-2; no firm D call. Germline CDR1 is MNHEY and CDR2 is SVGAGI. Trimming cost V 2 bases and J 2 bases, with 6 bases left between them. This CDR3 comprises 14 residues. The CDR3 sequence is CASSYRPNTGELFI. The CDR3, as DNA: TGTGCCAGCAGTTACAGGCCTAACACCGGGGAGCTGTTTATT.

This clonotype was found a few times. The chain has TRBV5-4 and TRBJ2-2; possible D gene TRBD1, 6 bases. The CDR3 sequence is 16 residues long. V was shortened by 0 bases and J by 6 bases, with 15 bases between the two germline ends. Germline V lookup: CDR1 SGHNT, CDR2 YYREEE (reference sequence). CDR3 protein: CASSLGGRGDAGELFF. The CDR3 DNA follows: TGTGCCAGCAGCTTGGGTGGCAGGGGTGATGCCGGGGAGCTGTTTTTT.

Details on this clonotype: A much larger clone is a single base away; this may be a read error. The chain recombines TRBV12-3 or TRBV12-4 with TRBJ2-7; possibly TRBD1 or TRBD2 for D (7 bases each). This CDR3 contains 13 residues. Trimming left V 9 bases short and J 7 bases short, with 19 bases between. CDR3 protein: CARSQGGISEQYF. The DNA of the CDR3 is TGTGCCAGGAGTCAGGGGGGGATTTCGGAGCAGTACTTC.

As regards this clonotype: Possible read error: a much larger clone is one base away. The V gene is TRBV6-6, the J gene TRBJ2-2; D is perhaps TRBD2 (7 bases). The CDR3 totals 17 residues. Germline values: CDR1 MNHNY, CDR2 SVGAGI (reference sequence). CDR3 nucleotides: TGTGCCAGCAGTTACCCGACCGGGGGGCGGGACACCGGGGAGCCGTTTTTT. Translation: CASSYPTGGRDTGEPFF.

This clonotype was observed once. This may be a read error: a much more frequent sequence differs by one nucleotide. The CDR3 sequence is CSVEGDTGGHNEQFF. The CDR3 DNA follows: TGCAGCGTTGAAGGAGATACAGGGGGCCACAATGAGCAGTTCTTC. The V and J genes are TRBV29-1 and TRBJ2-1; TRBD1 agrees at 9 bases. There are 15 residues in the CDR3. V shed 1 base, J shed 5 bases, and the junction held 6 bases outside the gene matches. Germline V lookup: CDR1 SQVTM, CDR2 ANQGSEA.